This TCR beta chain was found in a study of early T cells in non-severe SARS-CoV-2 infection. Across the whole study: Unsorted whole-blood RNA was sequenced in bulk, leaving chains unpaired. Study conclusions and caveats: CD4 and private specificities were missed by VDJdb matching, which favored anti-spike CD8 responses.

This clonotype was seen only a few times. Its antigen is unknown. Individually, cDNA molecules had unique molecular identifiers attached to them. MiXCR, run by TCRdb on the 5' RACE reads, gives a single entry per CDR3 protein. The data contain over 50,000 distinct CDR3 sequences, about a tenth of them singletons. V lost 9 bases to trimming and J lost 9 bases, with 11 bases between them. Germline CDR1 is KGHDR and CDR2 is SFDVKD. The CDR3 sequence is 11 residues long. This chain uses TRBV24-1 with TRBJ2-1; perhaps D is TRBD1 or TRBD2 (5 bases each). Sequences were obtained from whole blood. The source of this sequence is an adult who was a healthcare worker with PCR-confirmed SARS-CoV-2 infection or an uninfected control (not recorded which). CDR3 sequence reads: CATGEGREQFF. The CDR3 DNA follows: TGTGCCACCGGCGAGGGACGTGAGCAGTTCTTC.